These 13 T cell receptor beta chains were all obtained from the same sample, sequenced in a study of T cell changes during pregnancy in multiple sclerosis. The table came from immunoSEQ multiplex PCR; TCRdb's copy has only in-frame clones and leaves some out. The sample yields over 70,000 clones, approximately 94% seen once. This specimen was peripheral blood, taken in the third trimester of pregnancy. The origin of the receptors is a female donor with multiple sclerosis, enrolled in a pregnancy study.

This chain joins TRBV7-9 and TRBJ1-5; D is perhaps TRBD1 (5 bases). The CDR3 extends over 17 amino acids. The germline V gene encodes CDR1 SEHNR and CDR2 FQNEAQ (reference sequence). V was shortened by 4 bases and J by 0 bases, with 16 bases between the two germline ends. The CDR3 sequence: CASSSSGGSYSNQPQHF. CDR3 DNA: TGTGCCAGCAGCTCGTCCGGGGGATCATATAGCAATCAGCCCCAGCATTTT.

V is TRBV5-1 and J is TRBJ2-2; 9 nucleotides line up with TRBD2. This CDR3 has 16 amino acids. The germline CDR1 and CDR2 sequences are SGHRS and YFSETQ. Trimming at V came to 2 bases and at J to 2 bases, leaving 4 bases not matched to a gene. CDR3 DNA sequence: TGCGCCAGCAGCTTTATAGCGGGGGTAAACACCGGGGAGCTGTTTTTT. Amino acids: CASSFIAGVNTGELFF.

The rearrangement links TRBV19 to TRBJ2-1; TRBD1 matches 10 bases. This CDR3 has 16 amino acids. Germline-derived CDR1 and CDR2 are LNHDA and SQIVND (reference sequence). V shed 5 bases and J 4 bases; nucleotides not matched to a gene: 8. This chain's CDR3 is CASSPGRDRGYNEQFF. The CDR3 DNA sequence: TGTGCCAGTAGTCCCGGCCGGGACAGGGGTTACAATGAGCAGTTCTTC.

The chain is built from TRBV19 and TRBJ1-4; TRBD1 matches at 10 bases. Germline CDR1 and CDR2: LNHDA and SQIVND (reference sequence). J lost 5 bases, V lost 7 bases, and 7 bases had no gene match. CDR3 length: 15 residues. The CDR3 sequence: CASTEGDRGNEKLFF. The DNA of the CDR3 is TGTGCCAGTACCGAGGGGGACAGGGGAAATGAAAAACTGTTTTTT.

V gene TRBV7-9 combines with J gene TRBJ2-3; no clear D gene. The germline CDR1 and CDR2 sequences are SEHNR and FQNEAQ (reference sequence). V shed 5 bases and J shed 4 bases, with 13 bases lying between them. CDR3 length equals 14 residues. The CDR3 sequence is CASSPFGRADTQYF. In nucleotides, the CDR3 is TGTGCCAGCAGCCCCTTCGGTCGCGCAGATACGCAGTATTTT. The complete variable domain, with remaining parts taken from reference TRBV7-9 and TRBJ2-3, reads DTGVSQNPRHKITKRGQNVTFRCDPISEHNRLYWYRQTLGQGPEFLTYFQNEAQLEKSRLLSDRFSAERPKGSFSTLEIQRTEQGDSAMYLCASSPFGRADTQYFGPGTRLTVL.

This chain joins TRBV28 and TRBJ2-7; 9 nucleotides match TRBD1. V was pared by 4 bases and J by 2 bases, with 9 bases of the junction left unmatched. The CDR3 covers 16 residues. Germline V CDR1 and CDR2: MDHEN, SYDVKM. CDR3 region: CASSSARTGVAYEQYF. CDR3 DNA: TGTGCCAGCAGTTCAGCTCGGACAGGGGTGGCCTACGAGCAGTACTTC.

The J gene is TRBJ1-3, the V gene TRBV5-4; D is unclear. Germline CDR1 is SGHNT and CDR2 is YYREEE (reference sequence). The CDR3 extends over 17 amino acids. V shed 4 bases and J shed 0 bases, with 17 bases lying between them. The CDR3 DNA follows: TGTGCCAGCAGCCCGGACTCGGGCGGCAGCTCTGGAAACACCATATATTTT. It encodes CASSPDSGGSSGNTIYF.

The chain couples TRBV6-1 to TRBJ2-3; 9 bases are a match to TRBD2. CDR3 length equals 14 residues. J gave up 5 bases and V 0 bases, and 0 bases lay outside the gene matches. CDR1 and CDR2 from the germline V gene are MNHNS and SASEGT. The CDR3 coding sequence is TGTGCCAGCAGTGAAGCTAGCGGGAGAGATACGCAGTATTTT. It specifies CASSEASGRDTQYF.

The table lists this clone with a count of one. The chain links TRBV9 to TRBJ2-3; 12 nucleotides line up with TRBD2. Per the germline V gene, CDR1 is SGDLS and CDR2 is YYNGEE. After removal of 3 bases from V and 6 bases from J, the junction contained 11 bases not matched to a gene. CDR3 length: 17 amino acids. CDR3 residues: CASSASGRAGFGDTQYF. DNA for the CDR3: TGTGCCAGCAGCGCTAGCGGGAGGGCCGGGTTTGGGGATACGCAGTATTTT.

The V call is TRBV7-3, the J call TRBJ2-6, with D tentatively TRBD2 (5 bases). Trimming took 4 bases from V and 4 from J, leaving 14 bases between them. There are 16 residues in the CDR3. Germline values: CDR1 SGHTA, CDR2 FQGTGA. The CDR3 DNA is TGTGCCAGCAGCTCGTCGAGGGTTGGAGGGGCCAACGTCCTGACTTTC. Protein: CASSSSRVGGANVLTF.

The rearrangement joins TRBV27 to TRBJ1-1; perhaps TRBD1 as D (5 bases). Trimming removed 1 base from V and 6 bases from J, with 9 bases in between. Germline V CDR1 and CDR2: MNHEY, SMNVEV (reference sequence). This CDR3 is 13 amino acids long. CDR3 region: CASSLFGAAEAFF. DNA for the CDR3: TGTGCCAGCAGTTTATTTGGGGCGGCTGAAGCTTTCTTT.

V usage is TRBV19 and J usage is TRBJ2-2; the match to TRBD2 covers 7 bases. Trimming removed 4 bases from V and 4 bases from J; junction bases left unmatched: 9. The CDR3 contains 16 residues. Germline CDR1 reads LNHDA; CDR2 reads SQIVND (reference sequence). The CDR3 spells CASSRSGTVSTGELFF. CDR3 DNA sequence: TGTGCCAGTAGTAGAAGCGGGACCGTTTCCACCGGGGAGCTGTTTTTT.

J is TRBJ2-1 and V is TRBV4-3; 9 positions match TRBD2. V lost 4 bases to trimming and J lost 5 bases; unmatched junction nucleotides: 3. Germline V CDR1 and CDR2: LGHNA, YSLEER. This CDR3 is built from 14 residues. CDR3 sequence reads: CASSRRLADNEQFF. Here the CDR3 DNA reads TGCGCCAGCAGCCGAAGACTAGCGGACAATGAGCAGTTCTTC.